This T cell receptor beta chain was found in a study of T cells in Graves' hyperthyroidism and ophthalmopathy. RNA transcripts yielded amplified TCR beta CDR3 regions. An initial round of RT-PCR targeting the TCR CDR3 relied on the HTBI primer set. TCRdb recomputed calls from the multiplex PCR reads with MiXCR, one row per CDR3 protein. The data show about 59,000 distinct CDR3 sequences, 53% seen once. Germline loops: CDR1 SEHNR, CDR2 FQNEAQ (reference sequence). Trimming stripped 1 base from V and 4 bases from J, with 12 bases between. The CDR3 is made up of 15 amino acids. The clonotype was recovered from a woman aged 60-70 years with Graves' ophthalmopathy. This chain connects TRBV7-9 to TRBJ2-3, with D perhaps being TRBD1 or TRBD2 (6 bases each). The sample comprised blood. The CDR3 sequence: CASSLEGGRADTQYF. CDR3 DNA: TGTGCCAGCAGCTTAGAGGGGGGTCGCGCAGATACGCAGTATTTT.